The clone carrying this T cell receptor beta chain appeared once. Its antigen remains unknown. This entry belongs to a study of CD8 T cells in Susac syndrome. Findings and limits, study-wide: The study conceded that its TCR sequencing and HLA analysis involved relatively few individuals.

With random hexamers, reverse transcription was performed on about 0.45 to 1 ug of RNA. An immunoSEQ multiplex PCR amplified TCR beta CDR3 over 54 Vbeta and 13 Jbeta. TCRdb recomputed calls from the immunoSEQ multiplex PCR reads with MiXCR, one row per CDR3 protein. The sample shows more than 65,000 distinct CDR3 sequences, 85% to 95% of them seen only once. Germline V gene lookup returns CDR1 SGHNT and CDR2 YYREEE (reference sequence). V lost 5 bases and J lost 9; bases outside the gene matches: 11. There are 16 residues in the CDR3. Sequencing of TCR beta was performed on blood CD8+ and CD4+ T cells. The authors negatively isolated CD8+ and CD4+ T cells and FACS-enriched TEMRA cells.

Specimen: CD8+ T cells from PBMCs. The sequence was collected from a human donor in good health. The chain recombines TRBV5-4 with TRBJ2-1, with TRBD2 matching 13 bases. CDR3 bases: TGTGCCAGCAGACCTCCTACTAGCGGGGGGGCAAGTGAGCAGTTCTTC. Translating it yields CASRPPTSGGASEQFF.